This T cell receptor beta chain came from a study of T cells in Graves' hyperthyroidism and ophthalmopathy (dated by TCRdb to the late 2010s). Regarding the complete study: Peripheral blood was sampled at the time of initial diagnosis, prior to any treatment. Following sampling, methimazole starting at 30 mg daily was given to hyperthyroidism patients, and high-dose intravenous methylprednisolone was given to ophthalmopathy patients. TCR V-J signatures able to tell the groups apart were searched for in a discovery cohort of 95 to 100 patients, of whom fewer than 45 had Graves' ophthalmopathy and about 55 had stable Graves' hyperthyroidism. Thyroid tissue and blood T-cell repertoires from more than five Graves' hyperthyroidism patients were also compared in the study. The roughly 100 discovery patients were randomly divided into training and test sets at a 7:3 ratio. An independent validation cohort of 18 to 20 hyperthyroidism patients and approximately 15 patients who later progressed to ophthalmopathy tested prospective prediction of ophthalmopathy. The paper reports TCR Vbeta CDR3 sequencing of some 140 peripheral blood samples: 43 ophthalmopathy, under 80 hyperthyroidism and around 17 progressor patients. Study-wide findings and limitations: Sample size was not statistically predetermined, and investigators were not blinded to group allocation. In validation, the model predicted progression to ophthalmopathy a median of roughly 6.1 months before onset, with roughly 70% sensitivity and almost 75% specificity. Most expanded thyroid clonotypes (frequency above 0.001) were also detected in blood, a finding suggesting that blood repertoires may reflect thyroid immune responses. In cross-validation, a model built on a 13 V-J signature told ophthalmopathy apart from stable hyperthyroidism with 85% to 90% sensitivity and around 84% specificity, and in testing the same model reached 80%/75%.

Stable Graves' hyperthyroidism was defined as the absence of progression to ophthalmopathy over 18 months of follow-up. The hyperthyroidism patients were between 18 and 65 years old and newly diagnosed, with a disease duration of less than 2 months. The study excluded patients with uncontrolled infections, other autoimmune diseases, pregnancy or lactation. Clinical symptoms, serum thyroxine and TRAb, thyroid ultrasound, and orbital computed tomography formed the basis for the diagnoses. PBMCs were isolated from 10 ml of fresh peripheral blood by Ficoll-Paque density gradient centrifugation. Trizol reagent was used to extract total RNA, and RNA quality was then checked on an Agilent 2100 Bioanalyzer. From the cysteine through the phenylalanine, the CDR3 covers 14 amino acids. CDR3 DNA is the only sequence kept; it has 42 bases, read in frame from the first base. CDR1 and CDR2 (DFQATT, SNEGSKA) derive from the germline V gene (reference sequence). Relative to germline, V is 0 bases shorter and J is 5 bases shorter, with 13 bases between their ends.

A note on this clonotype: Its antigen is still unknown. Per-base qualities were not stored, and no clone one base away is much larger.

TCR beta CDR3 regions were amplified from RNA transcripts. The first round of RT-PCR for the TCR CDR3 was performed with the HTBI primer set and the Qiagen OneStep RT-PCR kit. A second multiplex PCR round built the libraries, followed by size selection and purification. The libraries were sequenced on an Illumina HiSeq2000 using paired-end 100 bp reads. Under the source paper's analysis protocol: SOAPnuke was used to process the raw data, throwing out any read that contained adapters or uncalled bases, had a mean Phred below 15, or lacked an exact constant-primer or identifier match. High-quality paired reads were merged with COPE v1.2.5, and unique nucleotide sequences were defined as clonotypes. Clonotypes were aligned to IMGT TRBV, TRBD and TRBJ reference segments using MiTCR v1.1. The analysis was restricted to V-J combinations with a frequency above 0.0001, which together covered 99% to 99.2% of the repertoires. The TCS score was defined as the ratio of F50 (clonal expansion) to E x V (chaos), calculated using BLOSUM62-based TCRdist between CDR3 peptides within each V-J. Welch's t-statistics and random forest reduced 500 to 550 V-J features to about 13, which were used in a naive Bayes classifier (R e1071). Starting from the raw public reads, TCRdb applied fastp trimming at Q25, assembled clones with MiXCR and retained in-frame beta chains. Every CDR3 protein is listed once, alongside the most common genes and DNA of its rows. The V and J calls, along with clone size, are taken from TCRdb and not from the paper's own processing. For this sample the table gives about 620,000 distinct CDR3 sequences, of which 15% to 20% were detected only once. The ten largest clones represent 3.8% of the sample.

Specimen: blood. The TCR was taken from a woman aged 25-40 years with Graves' hyperthyroidism. The rearranged chain carries TRBV20-1 and TRBJ2-5; the D region possibly corresponds to TRBD1 (6 bases align). The bases read TGCAGTGCTAGAGACAGGGGCAGGGGTGAGACCCAGTACTTC. Its protein product is CSARDRGRGETQYF.